This T cell receptor beta chain is from a study of T cell changes during pregnancy in multiple sclerosis. Profiled with immunoSEQ multiplex PCR; TCRdb holds only in-frame clones, not every one. The sample has 89,000 or so clones, around 93% seen once. CDR1 and CDR2 from the germline V gene are MNHNS and SASEGT. V lost 6 bases and J lost 0; bases outside the gene matches: 5. The CDR3 is 15 amino acids. The V and J genes are TRBV6-1 and TRBJ1-5; the match to TRBD1 covers 7 bases. The source material was PBMCs, sampled in the first trimester of pregnancy. This clonotype originated in a female donor in good health, serving as a control in a pregnancy study. Some clones in this sample may be carry-over from other donors' samples. CDR3 bases: TGTGCCAGCAGCCTAAGACAGGGTAGCAATCAGCCCCAGCATTTT. Amino acid sequence: CASSLRQGSNQPQHF.